The T cell receptor beta chain described here comes from a study of T cell responses to AZD1222 COVID-19 vaccine. Clones were sequenced by immunoSEQ multiplex PCR, and TCRdb holds only the in-frame ones, with some missing. Among some 100,000 clones, about 93% were seen once, and the ten largest hold about 3.4%. Germline assignment: CDR1 SEHNR and CDR2 FQNEAQ (reference sequence). CDR3 length: 14 residues. With 5 bases removed from V and 5 bases from J, the gap between germline ends came to 15 bases. This clone was picked up one time. The J gene is TRBJ1-2, the V gene TRBV7-9, with D perhaps matching TRBD1 (6 bases). This TCR was recovered from an adult who received the AZD1222 COVID-19 vaccine. Specimen: peripheral blood, collected 28 days after the second AZD1222 dose. The CDR3, as DNA: TGTGCCAGCAGCGAAGTCCCGGGACAATATGGCTACACCTTC. It translates to CASSEVPGQYGYTF.